A selection of T cell receptor beta chains follows, all from one sample in a study of blood T cell repertoires in COVID-19. Libraries were prepared by immunoSEQ multiplex PCR; TCRdb keeps only in-frame clonotypes and omits some of them. The sample carries 250,000 to 300,000 clones, about 89% recorded once. Sequencing was done on a sample of peripheral blood. The receptors shown here come from a woman aged 30 to 39 with COVID-19, enrolled during active disease. Both conserved end residues are part of each CDR3. A D gene is named only where the DNA matches it firmly. Clone size appears in some rows only: once, few, many, or a class for an expanded clone.

NA,TRBV5-1,TRBJ2-5,NA,CASSLFSSTETQYF,TGCGCCAGCAGCTTGTTTTCTAGCACAGAGACCCAGTACTTC
TRBD1,TRBV19,TRBJ1-1,NA,CASSRGQTNTEAFF,TGTGCCAGTAGCCGGGGACAGACGAACACTGAAGCTTTCTTT
TRBD1,TRBV11-3,TRBJ2-1,NA,CASSLTYRGSYNEQFF,TGTGCCAGCAGCTTAACTTACAGGGGCTCCTACAATGAGCAGTTCTTC
NA,TRBV4-2,TRBJ1-5,few,CASSQTSNQPQHF,TGTGCCAGCAGTCAAACAAGCAATCAGCCCCAGCATTTT
NA,TRBV27,TRBJ1-6,NA,CASKWGVSPLHF,TGTGCCAGCAAATGGGGGGTTTCACCCCTCCACTTT
TRBD2,TRBV3-1/TRBV3-2,TRBJ2-5,NA,CASSPLLAGGPSETQYF,TGTGCCAGCAGCCCACTTCTAGCGGGAGGGCCGAGCGAGACCCAGTACTTC
NA,TRBV5-1,TRBJ2-1,once,CASSYSHSYNEQFF,TGCGCCAGCAGTTACTCCCACTCCTACAATGAGCAGTTCTTC
NA,TRBV3-1/TRBV3-2,TRBJ1-5,NA,CASSQRGSTGINQPQHF,TGTGCCAGCAGCCAAAGGGGTTCGACAGGAATCAATCAGCCCCAGCATTTT
NA,TRBV2,TRBJ1-2,NA,CASSAGTYYGYTF,TGTGCCAGCAGTGCAGGAACGTACTATGGCTACACCTTC
NA,TRBV10-3,TRBJ2-2,NA,CAISDRGSENTGELFF,TGTGCCATCAGTGATCGGGGGTCCGAGAACACCGGGGAGCTGTTTTTT
NA,TRBV10-1,TRBJ2-6,NA,CASSGSGANVLTF,TGCGCCAGCAGCGGCTCTGGGGCCAACGTCCTGACTTTC
NA,TRBV24-1,TRBJ2-3,NA,CATRGADTQYF,TGTGCCACCAGGGGAGCAGATACGCAGTATTTT
NA,TRBV2,TRBJ1-3,NA,CASSRGGDGNTIYF,TGTGCCAGCAGCCGAGGGGGGGATGGAAACACCATATATTTT
TRBD2,TRBV12-3/TRBV12-4,TRBJ2-1,NA,CASSLGLAGEQFF,TGTGCCAGCAGTCTGGGACTAGCAGGGGAGCAGTTCTTC
NA,TRBV25-1,TRBJ2-7,NA,CASSEYNRTETYEQYF,TGTGCCAGCAGTGAATATAATCGGACAGAGACTTACGAGCAGTACTTC
TRBD1,TRBV19,TRBJ1-2,NA,CASSTGQGRGYTF,TGTGCCAGTAGTACGGGACAGGGGAGAGGCTACACCTTC
NA,TRBV28,TRBJ2-1,NA,CASSRGNNEQFF,TGTGCCAGCAGCCGCGGGAACAATGAGCAGTTCTTC
TRBD1,TRBV5-6,TRBJ2-1,NA,CASSPRQGLSYNEQFF,TGTGCCAGCAGCCCAAGACAGGGCCTCTCCTACAATGAGCAGTTCTTC
TRBD1,TRBV20-1,TRBJ1-4,NA,CSASKGQGGILSNEKLFF,TGCAGTGCTAGTAAAGGACAGGGGGGGATCCTATCAAATGAAAAACTGTTTTTT
TRBD1,TRBV2,TRBJ2-3,NA,CASRDTGDPDTQYF,TGTGCCAGCAGGGACACAGGGGACCCAGATACGCAGTATTTT
TRBD1,TRBV15,TRBJ2-3,NA,CATSRGTGVAVDTQYF,TGTGCCACCAGCAGAGGGACAGGTGTGGCGGTGGATACGCAGTATTTT
TRBD1,TRBV27,TRBJ2-2,NA,CASSWDRGAAGELFF,TGTGCCAGCAGCTGGGACAGGGGCGCCGCCGGGGAGCTGTTTTTT
NA,TRBV3-1/TRBV3-2,TRBJ1-5,few,CASSYTQGPQHF,TGTGCCAGCAGCTACACACAGGGGCCCCAGCATTTT
NA,TRBV27,TRBJ1-1,NA,CASRTPNEAFF,TGTGCCAGCAGAACACCGAATGAAGCTTTCTTT
TRBD2,TRBV27,TRBJ2-2,NA,CASQAGAPTGELFF,TGTGCCAGCCAAGCGGGAGCCCCAACCGGGGAGCTGTTTTTT
NA,TRBV27,TRBJ2-1,NA,CASSWAGTYNEQFF,TGTGCCAGCAGTTGGGCAGGCACGTACAATGAGCAGTTCTTC
NA,TRBV18,TRBJ1-1,NA,CASSPSGRITEAFF,TGTGCCAGCTCACCATCAGGGCGAATTACTGAAGCTTTCTTT
NA,TRBV19,TRBJ2-3,NA,CASSALRDIEWPDTQYF,TGTGCCAGTAGTGCACTCCGGGACATCGAATGGCCAGATACGCAGTATTTT
NA,TRBV28,TRBJ1-1,NA,CASSPPVGQLMNTEAFF,TGTGCCAGCAGTCCACCCGTAGGACAGTTAATGAACACTGAAGCTTTCTTT
TRBD2,TRBV10-3,TRBJ2-3,NA,CAITPSGVADTQYF,TGTGCCATCACCCCTAGCGGGGTGGCAGATACGCAGTATTTT
NA,TRBV19,TRBJ1-5,once,CASSIGVGERHTDQPQHF,TGTGCCAGTAGTATAGGGGTTGGGGAGCGACATACTGATCAGCCCCAGCATTTT
NA,TRBV7-6,TRBJ2-1,NA,CASSLFPTGYNEQFF,TGTGCCAGCAGCTTATTTCCAACCGGCTACAATGAGCAGTTCTTC
TRBD2,TRBV12-3/TRBV12-4,TRBJ2-1,NA,CASSLSGKGEQFF,TGTGCCAGCAGTCTTAGCGGGAAGGGTGAGCAGTTCTTC